Following are 28 T cell receptor beta chains from one sample sequenced in a study of T cells in Graves' hyperthyroidism and ophthalmopathy. The source material, RNA transcripts, was used to amplify TCR beta CDR3 regions. The HTBI primer set drove a first-round RT-PCR of the TCR CDR3. MiXCR was run by TCRdb on the multiplex PCR reads, yielding one entry per CDR3 protein. The sample has about 720,000 distinct CDR3 sequences, 15% to 20% seen once. The sequenced material came from blood. These TCRs come from a woman between 50 and 59 years old with Graves' hyperthyroidism that later progressed to Graves' ophthalmopathy.

Only a few counts were recorded for this clonotype. V usage is TRBV2 and J usage is TRBJ2-5, with 8 bases aligning to TRBD1. CDR1 SNHLY and CDR2 FYNNEI come from the germline V gene. J lost 5 bases, V lost 11 bases, and 10 bases had no gene match. This CDR3 has 13 amino acids. This CDR3 is CAHGGQAVETQYF. In nucleotides, the CDR3 is TGTGCCCACGGGGGACAGGCAGTGGAGACCCAGTACTTC.

This clonotype was detected only a few times. This chain uses TRBV6-5 with TRBJ1-2; D not resolved. Trimming took off 2 bases at V and 6 bases at J, with 10 bases between the two ends. This CDR3 is built from 13 residues. Germline V CDR1 and CDR2: MNHEY, SVGAGI. DNA of the CDR3: TGTGCCAGCAGTTACAACATGAGGAATGGCTACACCTTC. Its translation is CASSYNMRNGYTF.

This clonotype was seen at least ten times. This chain links TRBV5-1 with TRBJ1-1; the D is unclear. V was pared by 0 bases and J by 10 bases, with 13 bases between. The CDR3 is 13 amino acids. Germline V gene lookup returns CDR1 SGHRS and CDR2 YFSETQ. The CDR3 spells CASSLAGNGRAFF. For the CDR3, the DNA is TGCGCCAGCAGCTTGGCAGGCAATGGGCGAGCTTTCTTT.

Ten or more counts support this clonotype. This chain links TRBV20-1 with TRBJ1-2, with TRBD1 identical over 8 bases. This CDR3 contains 15 residues. J was trimmed by 4 bases and V by 6 bases; bases with no gene match: 13. Germline CDR1 DFQATT, CDR2 SNEGSKA (reference sequence). This CDR3 is CSAPKGRGRVYGYTF. DNA for the CDR3: TGCAGTGCCCCTAAGGGCAGGGGGCGCGTCTATGGCTACACCTTC.

In its sample, this clonotype was seen a few times. V and J are TRBV2 and TRBJ2-2; D is possibly TRBD1 (7 bases). CDR3 size: 17 residues. The germline V gene encodes CDR1 SNHLY and CDR2 FYNNEI. Trimming took off 4 bases at V and 3 bases at J, with 18 bases between the two ends. CDR3 in DNA: TGTGCCAGCAGTGGAGGAGGGACAGCATATTACACCGGGGAGCTGTTTTTT. Encoded protein: CASSGGGTAYYTGELFF.

The table lists this clonotype with a few counts. The genes are TRBV4-1 and TRBJ1-1; 10 positions match TRBD1. Germline lookup yields CDR1 MGHRA and CDR2 YSYEKL. The V and J ends lost 4 bases and 2 bases, in that order; junction bases with no gene match: 7. This CDR3 has 16 amino acids. The CDR3 DNA sequence: TGCGCCAGCAGCCCGGAGACAGGGGGCAGAAACACTGAAGCTTTCTTT. It encodes CASSPETGGRNTEAFF.

This clonotype showed up just a few times. The chain has TRBV30 and TRBJ2-5; weak D call: TRBD1 (5 bases). V was clipped by 4 bases and J by 9 bases, with 12 bases between them. Germline V gene data show CDR1 as GTSNPN and CDR2 as SVGIG (reference sequence). The CDR3 spans 11 residues. This CDR3 is CAWNKEGAQYF. In nucleotides, the CDR3 is TGTGCCTGGAACAAGGAAGGGGCCCAGTACTTC.

This clonotype was counted a few times. V gene TRBV12-3 or TRBV12-4 combines with J gene TRBJ2-7; D unclear. Trimming pared 6 bases from V and 7 bases from J, leaving 10 bases between. There are 11 residues in the CDR3. The CDR3 nucleotides read TGTGCCAGCAGGCTAACGGAAGAGCAGTACTTC. Translated, it gives CASRLTEEQYF.

The J gene is TRBJ2-6, the V gene TRBV2; D call uncertain. The CDR3 has 15 residues. Germline CDR1 and CDR2: SNHLY and FYNNEI. V lost 7 bases and J 0 bases, leaving 10 bases between the germline ends. The CDR3 DNA sequence: TGTGCCAGCAAAAGTCGGAACTCTGGGGCCAACGTCCTGACTTTC. It translates to CASKSRNSGANVLTF.

The V and J genes are TRBV5-4 and TRBJ2-5; tentatively, D is TRBD2 (5 bases). Trimming took off 4 bases at V and 3 bases at J, with 19 bases between the two ends. The CDR3 spans 16 residues. Germline-derived CDR1 and CDR2 are SGHNT and YYREEE (reference sequence). CDR3 loop: CASSPGWADPKETQYF. The CDR3 DNA is TGTGCCAGCAGCCCGGGGTGGGCGGACCCAAAAGAGACCCAGTACTTC.

In its sample, this clonotype was seen many times. The V call is TRBV3-1, the J call TRBJ2-5, with TRBD2 as a possible D gene (6 bases). The V gene's germline CDR1 is LGHDT and CDR2 YNNKEL (reference sequence). Trimming cost V 3 bases and J 9 bases, with 14 bases left between them. The CDR3 covers 13 residues. The chain's CDR3 is CASSHKPWEAQYF. The CDR3 nucleotides are TGTGCCAGCAGCCACAAGCCTTGGGAGGCCCAGTACTTC.

This clonotype was found once. The chain carries TRBV29-1 and TRBJ2-6, with 8 bases fitting TRBD1. The J segment lost 2 bases and the V segment lost 3 bases, leaving 9 bases of the junction unmatched. The CDR3 spans 17 residues. Germline V gene sequence: CDR1 SQVTM, CDR2 ANQGSEA. The CDR3 DNA reads TGCAGCGTTGAGGGGCAGGGGGCAACGGCTGGGGCCAACGTCCTGACTTTC. Translation: CSVEGQGATAGANVLTF.

This clonotype showed up many times. The rearrangement links TRBV30 to TRBJ2-2, with D possibly called TRBD1 or TRBD2 (6 bases each). The germline V gene encodes CDR1 GTSNPN and CDR2 SVGIG (reference sequence). Trimming removed 2 bases at V and 14 bases at J, with 21 bases between. CDR3 length: 14 residues. CDR3 amino acids: CAWSNRYRDWGLFF. In DNA form, the CDR3 reads TGTGCCTGGAGTAACCGGTACAGGGACTGGGGACTGTTTTTT.

This clonotype was recorded at least ten times. CDR3 residues: CASSLEGARMETQYF. CDR3 bases: TGTGCCAGCAGCTTAGAGGGGGCGCGGATGGAGACCCAGTACTTC. The rearrangement uses TRBV11-2 and TRBJ2-5; D perhaps matches TRBD1 (6 bases). V was cut by 0 bases and J by 5 bases, with 13 bases left in between. The germline V gene encodes CDR1 SGHAT and CDR2 FQNNGV. The CDR3 is 15 residues long.

This clonotype was recorded many times. The chain links TRBV7-2 to TRBJ1-3, with 10 bases that match TRBD1. V shed 1 base and J 1 base; nucleotides not matched to a gene: 4. Germline V gene lookup returns CDR1 SGHTA and CDR2 FQGNSA. The CDR3 has 17 residues. The CDR3 DNA sequence: TGTGCCAGCAGCTTAGTGGGGACAGGGGATTCTGGAAACACCATATATTTT. Translated, it gives CASSLVGTGDSGNTIYF.

This clonotype turned up a few times. The gene calls are TRBV3-1 and TRBJ2-1, with 8 positions matching TRBD2. V dropped 0 bases and J dropped 16; count of bases not matched to a gene: 5. The CDR3 spans 12 residues. The germline CDR1 and CDR2 sequences are LGHDT and YNNKEL (reference sequence). CDR3 sequence: CASSQDLAGHFF. Here the CDR3 DNA reads TGTGCCAGCAGCCAAGATCTAGCGGGCCATTTCTTC.

This clonotype was seen repeatedly, ten times or more. The J gene is TRBJ2-3, the V gene TRBV2, with 11 bases fitting TRBD2. The CDR3 is made up of 16 amino acids. V lost 4 bases and J lost 4; bases outside the gene matches: 7. Germline lookup yields CDR1 SNHLY and CDR2 FYNNEI. The CDR3 loop is CASSAHVAGGPDTQYF. CDR3 sequence (DNA): TGTGCCAGCAGTGCCCATGTAGCGGGGGGGCCAGATACGCAGTATTTT.

This clonotype was seen more than once but under ten times. The chain is built from TRBV7-9 and TRBJ2-1, with TRBD1 matching over 8 bases. J was trimmed by 10 bases and V by 1 base; bases with no gene match: 9. Per germline, CDR1 SEHNR and CDR2 FQNEAQ (reference sequence). The CDR3 has 15 residues. CDR3 nucleotide sequence: TGTGCCAGCAGCTTAGACCAGGGGGCCCCAAACGAGCAGTTCTTC. Translation: CASSLDQGAPNEQFF. The entire variable domain, with the rest obtained from reference TRBV7-9 and TRBJ2-1, is as follows: DTGVSQNPRHKITKRGQNVTFRCDPISEHNRLYWYRQTLGQGPEFLTYFQNEAQLEKSRLLSDRFSAERPKGSFSTLEIQRTEQGDSAMYLCASSLDQGAPNEQFFGPGTRLTVL.

This clonotype was counted between two and nine times. The chain couples TRBV7-6 to TRBJ1-2, with 7 bases matching TRBD1. J was trimmed by 3 bases and V by 4 bases; bases with no gene match: 11. The length of the CDR3 is 16 residues. Germline CDR1 and CDR2: SGHVS and FNYEAQ. In nucleotides, the CDR3 is TGTGCCAGCAGCTCTCGACAGGGACGGGACGACTATGGCTACACCTTC. It yields the protein CASSSRQGRDDYGYTF.

This clonotype was counted at least ten times. The chain joins TRBV12-3 or TRBV12-4 to TRBJ1-2, with D maybe TRBD1 (6 bases). The V gene lost 2 bases and the J gene lost 6 bases, with 10 bases spanning the gap. This CDR3 has 13 residues. The CDR3 DNA sequence: TGTGCCAGCAGTTTACGGCCAGGGGATGGCTACACCTTC. Amino acid sequence: CASSLRPGDGYTF.

The chain couples TRBV15 to TRBJ1-5; TRBD1 matches 8 bases. V gave up 2 bases and J gave up 2 bases; unmatched junction bases: 5. The CDR3 covers 16 residues. The germline V gene encodes CDR1 LNHNV and CDR2 YYDKDF (reference sequence). CDR3 DNA: TGTGCCACCAGCAGACTCGACAGGGGTGGCAATCAGCCCCAGCATTTT. Translation: CATSRLDRGGNQPQHF.

This clonotype was recorded many times. The chain links TRBV20-1 to TRBJ1-2; TRBD1 is a possible D gene (6 bases). With 5 bases removed from V and 8 bases from J, the gap between germline ends came to 15 bases. The CDR3 runs 12 residues. Germline CDR1 reads DFQATT; CDR2 reads SNEGSKA (reference sequence). CDR3 sequence reads: CSARDRTWGYTF. The DNA of the CDR3 is TGCAGTGCTCGTGACAGGACTTGGGGCTACACCTTC.

This clonotype was seen repeatedly, ten times or more. This chain joins TRBV5-1 and TRBJ1-1; D might be TRBD1 (6 bases). V lost 1 base and J lost 3, with 10 bases in between. CDR1 SGHRS and CDR2 YFSETQ come from the germline V gene. The CDR3 totals 14 residues. CDR3: CASSLLGADTEAFF. In DNA form, the CDR3 reads TGCGCCAGCAGCTTGCTGGGGGCAGACACTGAAGCTTTCTTT.

This clonotype was found many times. The chain is built from TRBV27 and TRBJ1-6; 7 positions agree with TRBD1. V gave up 1 base and J gave up 7 bases; unmatched junction bases: 4. CDR3 length: 15 amino acids. Germline V CDR1 and CDR2: MNHEY, SMNVEV (reference sequence). The CDR3 DNA is TGTGCCAGCAGTTTATTGTTACAGGGGAATTCACCCCTCCACTTT. Translated: CASSLLLQGNSPLHF.

This clonotype was seen repeatedly, ten times or more. The chain carries TRBV3-1 and TRBJ2-2; tentative D call: TRBD2 (5 bases). Germline CDR1 and CDR2: LGHDT and YNNKEL (reference sequence). V lost 3 bases to trimming and J lost 1 base, with 9 bases between them. The CDR3 totals 15 residues. CDR3 residues: CASSQDRGNTGELFF. The CDR3 DNA reads as TGTGCCAGCAGCCAGGATCGGGGGAACACCGGGGAGCTGTTTTTT.

This clonotype was found a few times. The J gene is TRBJ2-2, the V gene TRBV5-1, with D possibly being TRBD2 (6 bases). The CDR3 is 16 residues long. CDR1 is SGHRS and CDR2 is YFSETQ in the germline V gene. Between the trimmed V and J ends, which lost 0 bases and 0 bases, there was a span of 9 bases. The chain's CDR3 is CASSLGGLPNTGELFF. The CDR3, as DNA: TGCGCCAGCAGCTTGGGGGGACTCCCGAACACCGGGGAGCTGTTTTTT.

This chain uses TRBV6-5 with TRBJ2-1; 8 nucleotides agree with TRBD1. Per germline, CDR1 MNHEY and CDR2 SVGAGI. The J segment lost 0 bases and the V segment lost 2 bases, leaving 6 bases of the junction unmatched. This CDR3 has 17 amino acids. The CDR3 sequence: CASSYPSTGDSYNEQFF. DNA for the CDR3: TGTGCCAGCAGTTACCCGTCGACAGGGGACTCCTACAATGAGCAGTTCTTC.

The chain employs TRBV20-1 and TRBJ2-2; D may correspond to TRBD1 or TRBD2 (5 bases each). The CDR3 has 15 residues. V lost 4 bases and J 5 bases, leaving 17 bases between the germline ends. Germline assignment: CDR1 DFQATT and CDR2 SNEGSKA (reference sequence). CDR3 coding DNA: TGCAGTGCTACCCGGGGCCTTTACTCGACCGGGGAGCTGTTTTTT. It encodes CSATRGLYSTGELFF.